This passage covers 3 T cell receptor beta chains from one sample sequenced in a study of cytomegalovirus exposure and HLA in healthy donors. With 60 Vbeta and 13 Jbeta primers, the PCR was carried out. Data came from immunoSEQ multiplex PCR; TCRdb stores just in-frame clones and leaves some out. Here the sample spans about 170,000 clones, 60% to 80% being singletons. The material sequenced was PBMCs. The origin of the receptors is a woman in her forties or fifties in good health and CMV-seropositive.

The gene calls are TRBV9 and TRBJ2-2; weak D call: TRBD1 (5 bases). The CDR3 runs to 15 residues. The V gene lost 0 bases and the J gene lost 7 bases, with 13 bases spanning the gap. Germline V gives CDR1 SGDLS, CDR2 YYNGEE. The CDR3 coding sequence is TGTGCCAGCAGCGTAGGGGCAGGGATCGACGGGGAGCTGTTTTTT. It is translated as CASSVGAGIDGELFF.

The chain is built from TRBV7-2 and TRBJ1-3; a possible D gene is TRBD1 (6 bases). This CDR3 has 16 residues. From germline, CDR1 is SGHTA and CDR2 FQGNSA. Trimming took 1 base from V and 2 from J, leaving 12 bases between them. The CDR3 DNA is TGTGCCAGCAGCTTAGTTTACGCAGGGGCTGGAAACACCATATATTTT. Translation gives CASSLVYAGAGNTIYF.

The V gene is TRBV11-2, the J gene TRBJ2-3; tentatively, D is TRBD1 (5 bases). CDR3 size: 15 residues. Germline V lookup: CDR1 SGHAT, CDR2 FQNNGV. With 0 bases removed from V and 3 bases from J, the gap between germline ends came to 10 bases. In DNA form, the CDR3 reads TGTGCCAGCAGCTTAGATCAGGGTCATACAGATACGCAGTATTTT. It codes for CASSLDQGHTDTQYF.